This T cell receptor beta chain was sequenced during a study of blood T cell repertoires in COVID-19. Whole-study context: Italy, Spain and the United States were the sources of the convalescent and acute COVID-19 samples.

Authors' processing steps: Researchers report that nucleated cell counts were estimated from reference gene primer amplification. Using immunoSEQ multiplex PCR, the repertoire was profiled, and TCRdb retains in-frame clones only, with some absent. That table supplies the V and J calls and clone size; D and trimming were determined from the DNA. The sample consists of a few hundred thousand clones, over 80% of them appearing once. Germline trimming cut 4 bases from V and 5 bases from J; bases unmatched to any gene: 2. Germline CDR1 and CDR2: MNHEY and SVGEGT. The CDR3 sequence is 13 residues long. Participants were aged about 18 to 89 years from roughly 25 US areas. Categorization into cohorts depended on clinical history that participants reported.

The chain has TRBV6-2 or TRBV6-3 and TRBJ2-1, with TRBD2 matching over 7 bases. This receptor was identified in a young man with acute COVID-19. Sequencing was performed on PBMCs or T cells enriched from blood (not recorded which). DNA for the CDR3: TGTGCCAGCAGTTCCCTAGCGGACAATGAGCAGTTCTTC. Protein product: CASSSLADNEQFF.